These 9 T cell receptor beta chains share one sample of origin, sequenced in a study of metastatic and nonmetastatic thyroid tumors. The entire patient cohort was treatment-naive prior to thyroid surgery. Via MiXCR, TCRdb re-called the PCR reads. Counted here are about 41,000 clones, more than 9.5% occurring once; the ten biggest clones make up 20% to 25%. The specimen sequenced was blood. These receptors originate from a female donor with papillary thyroid cancer or a benign thyroid nodule (not recorded which). Some clones in this sample may be carry-over from other donors' samples.

The table lists this clone with many counts. CDR3 residues: CATSSGNQPQHF. CDR3 in DNA: TGTGCCACCAGTTCCGGAAATCAGCCCCAGCATTTT. V gene TRBV15 combines with J gene TRBJ1-5, with D uncertain. V was trimmed by 6 bases and J by 4 bases, leaving 7 bases between them. Germline V gene lookup returns CDR1 LNHNV and CDR2 YYDKDF (reference sequence). The CDR3 extends over 12 amino acids.

This clone has ten or more counts. V is TRBV28 and J is TRBJ2-7; possible D gene TRBD2, 6 bases. Looked up from germline, CDR1 is MDHEN and CDR2 is SYDVKM. This CDR3 region has 16 residues. The V gene lost 5 bases and the J gene lost 4 bases, with 21 bases spanning the gap. The CDR3 coding sequence is TGTGCCAGCAGTACTGTCGGCGGGATGACGGAGTACGAGCAGTACTTC. Its protein product is CASSTVGGMTEYEQYF. The full variable domain, its missing parts supplied by reference TRBV28 and TRBJ2-7, is DVKVTQSSRYLVKRTGEKVFLECVQDMDHENMFWYRQDPGLGLRLIYFSYDVKMKEKGDIPEGYSVSREKKERFSLILESASTNQTSMYLCASSTVGGMTEYEQYFGPGTRLTVT.

This clone was detected many times. V gene TRBV10-1 combines with J gene TRBJ2-3; 7 bases map to TRBD2. CDR1 and CDR2 (germline): WNHNN, SYGVQD (reference sequence). The CDR3 contains 16 residues. Trimming removed 8 bases from V and 2 bases from J; junction bases left unmatched: 13. The CDR3 region is CASGSGDYGYTDTQYF. CDR3 sequence (DNA): TGCGCCAGCGGGTCGGGGGACTACGGTTACACAGATACGCAGTATTTT.

This clone was observed at least ten times. This chain joins TRBV5-4 and TRBJ1-1; the D gene is possibly TRBD1 (6 bases). The length of the CDR3 is 15 residues. V was shortened by 1 base and J by 0 bases, with 10 bases between the two germline ends. Germline V gives CDR1 SGHNT, CDR2 YYREEE (reference sequence). In DNA, the CDR3 is TGTGCCAGCAGCTTGATCGACAGGTTGAACACTGAAGCTTTCTTT. Translating it yields CASSLIDRLNTEAFF.

At least ten counts were recorded for this clone. The chain carries TRBV24-1 and TRBJ2-6; no clear D gene. Between the trimmed V and J ends, which lost 10 bases and 4 bases, there was a span of 13 bases. Germline V gives CDR1 KGHDR, CDR2 SFDVKD. The CDR3 length is 14 residues. CDR3 in DNA: TGTGCCACATCGAACGCACAGGGGGCCAACGTCCTGACTTTC. Protein sequence: CATSNAQGANVLTF.

This clone was recorded at least ten times. The V gene is TRBV6-1, the J gene TRBJ2-1; 13 nucleotides agree with TRBD2. V trimming: 8 bases; J trimming: 3 bases; junction bases outside the gene matches: 7. The CDR3 extends over 16 amino acids. Germline CDR1 MNHNS, CDR2 SASEGT. The CDR3 DNA reads as TGTGCCAGCGGACCGGGACTAGCGGGAATCTACAATGAGCAGTTCTTC. Encoded protein: CASGPGLAGIYNEQFF.

This clone was counted ten times or more. With a much larger clone just one base away, this may be a read error. The chain uses TRBV19 and TRBJ1-2; unclear D gene. Per germline, CDR1 LNHDA and CDR2 SQIVND (reference sequence). This CDR3 has 15 residues. The CDR3 nucleotides are TGTGCCAGTAGTCCAAACACAGTACTTAACTGTGGCTACACCTTC. Its translation is CASSPNTVLNCGYTF.

This clone has a handful of counts. The chain joins TRBV28 to TRBJ1-5; D gene unclear. Trimming removed 4 bases at V and 5 bases at J, with 15 bases between. There are 15 residues in the CDR3. The germline gives CDR1 MDHEN, CDR2 SYDVKM. The DNA for the CDR3 is TGTGCCAGCAGTTCCCATGGTACCGCCTATCAGCCCCAGCATTTT. Amino acid sequence: CASSSHGTAYQPQHF.

This clone was seen ten or more times. The chain links TRBV7-2 to TRBJ2-1; tentative D call: TRBD1 (5 bases). This CDR3 is 14 amino acids long. CDR1 and CDR2 (germline): SGHTA, FQGNSA. The germline V and J ends were trimmed by 1 base and 5 bases, with 9 bases remaining between them. The CDR3 loop is CASSLGPGHNEQFF. CDR3 bases: TGTGCCAGCAGCTTAGGGCCAGGGCACAATGAGCAGTTCTTC.